The 21 T cell receptor beta chains given below trace back to one sample, sequenced in a study of brain T cells in children with intractable seizures. Assay: immunoSEQ multiplex PCR; the TCRdb copy retains only in-frame clones and omits some. The sample carries 65,000 to 85,000 clones, approximately 94% recorded once. Sequenced here: peripheral blood, sampled at surgery. These TCRs come from a boy in the first two years of life with tuberous sclerosis and intractable seizures.

The chain joins TRBV11-2 to TRBJ1-1; no firm D call. V was clipped by 5 bases and J by 1 base, with 14 bases between them. Germline V gene lookup returns CDR1 SGHAT and CDR2 FQNNGV. This CDR3 has 15 amino acids. In DNA, the CDR3 is TGTGCCAGCAGCCGCATAATGGGAACGAACACTGAAGCTTTCTTT. It codes for CASSRIMGTNTEAFF.

The J gene is TRBJ2-7, the V gene TRBV4-1, with TRBD2 matching 11 bases. This CDR3 has 16 amino acids. Germline assignment: CDR1 MGHRA and CDR2 YSYEKL. J was trimmed by 5 bases and V by 5 bases; bases with no gene match: 11. The CDR3 region has the DNA TGCGCCAGCAGCTTTGCGATCCTAGCGGGAGGTAACGAGCAGTACTTC. Residues: CASSFAILAGGNEQYF.

This rearrangement joins TRBV18 to TRBJ2-7; either TRBD1 or TRBD2 may supply D (5 bases each). The V end lost 3 bases, the J end lost 1 base, and 13 bases lay between the germline ends. The germline V gene encodes CDR1 KGHSH and CDR2 LQKENI. This CDR3 is built from 15 residues. The CDR3 DNA is TGTGCCAGCTCACCCCCGGGACCCCCTTCCTACGAGCAGTACTTC. This sequence encodes CASSPPGPPSYEQYF.

The chain combines TRBV10-3 with TRBJ1-2, with 8 bases fitting TRBD1. V was pared by 2 bases and J by 1 base, with 15 bases of the junction left unmatched. The CDR3 extends over 19 amino acids. CDR1 and CDR2 from the germline V gene are ENHRY and SYGVKD. In DNA form, the CDR3 reads TGTGCCATCAGTGAGACATTAAACCAGGGGGCGGCCTATAACTATGGCTACACCTTC. It is translated as CAISETLNQGAAYNYGYTF.

The chain joins TRBV28 to TRBJ2-1; TRBD2 is a possible D gene (6 bases). There are 14 residues in the CDR3. V was clipped by 6 bases and J by 4 bases, with 13 bases between them. Germline V gene data show CDR1 as MDHEN and CDR2 as SYDVKM. CDR3 amino acids: CASRPGLVYNEQFF. As DNA, the CDR3 is TGTGCCAGCAGACCGGGACTCGTATACAATGAGCAGTTCTTC.

For the CDR3, the DNA is TGTGCCAGCTCCCAGACAGGGCAGGTGAACACTGAAGCTTTCTTT. It encodes CASSQTGQVNTEAFF. The chain couples TRBV18 to TRBJ1-1, with 7 bases lining up with TRBD1. The CDR3 extends over 15 amino acids. After removal of 6 bases from V and 0 bases from J, the junction contained 7 bases not matched to a gene. Germline V gives CDR1 KGHSH, CDR2 LQKENI. Full variable domain (remainder filled in from reference TRBV18 and TRBJ1-1): NAGVMQNPRHLVRRRGQEARLRCSPMKGHSHVYWYRQLPEEGLKFMVYLQKENIIDESGMPKERFSAEFPKEGPSILRIQQVVRGDSAAYFCASSQTGQVNTEAFFGQGTRLTVV.

This chain joins TRBV5-1 and TRBJ2-6; D possibly corresponds to TRBD2 (5 bases). V lost 7 bases to trimming and J lost 0 bases, with 14 bases between them. From germline, CDR1 is SGHRS and CDR2 YFSETQ. There are 16 residues in the CDR3. The CDR3 region is CASVPGSSSGANVLTF. In nucleotides, the CDR3 is TGCGCCAGCGTTCCGGGGAGTAGCTCTGGGGCCAACGTCCTGACTTTC.

About this clone: Other DNA sequences of this sample code for an identical CDR3. The chain links TRBV9 to TRBJ1-2; 8 nucleotides match TRBD1. V lost 0 bases, J lost 4 bases, and 2 bases stayed unmatched. Germline lookup yields CDR1 SGDLS and CDR2 YYNGEE. The CDR3 has 14 amino acids. CDR3 sequence reads: CASSVGTGGYGYTF. For the CDR3, the DNA is TGTGCCAGCAGCGTAGGTACAGGGGGCTATGGCTACACCTTC.

This clone occurred once. The chain uses TRBV5-1 and TRBJ2-2; TRBD1 matches 9 bases. V lost 4 bases and J lost 6; bases outside the gene matches: 10. The CDR3 extends over 16 amino acids. Looked up from germline, CDR1 is SGHRS and CDR2 is YFSETQ. The CDR3 region has the DNA TGCGCCAGCAGCCAGGGACAGGGTTTTGTGGCCGGGGAGCTGTTTTTT. Residues: CASSQGQGFVAGELFF.

The CDR3 nucleotides read TGTGCAAGACAGGCTAGCGGGGGGGCATCCTACAATGAGCAGTTCTTC. This sequence encodes CARQASGGASYNEQFF. V usage is TRBV2 and J usage is TRBJ2-1, with 12 positions matching TRBD2. This CDR3 spans 16 amino acids. Germline CDR1 SNHLY, CDR2 FYNNEI.

This clone occurred once. This rearrangement joins TRBV7-8 to TRBJ2-7; the match to TRBD1 covers 9 bases. Germline V gene sequence: CDR1 SGHVS, CDR2 FQNEAQ. J gave up 3 bases and V 0 bases, and 15 bases lay outside the gene matches. The CDR3 extends over 19 amino acids. The CDR3 loop reads CASSLARSTGGRGVYEQYF. The CDR3 DNA follows: TGTGCCAGCAGCTTAGCGAGGTCGACAGGGGGTCGCGGTGTCTACGAGCAGTACTTC.

This CDR3 is CASSLAGVGKETQYF. CDR3 DNA sequence: TGTGCCAGCAGCTTGGCGGGGGTTGGTAAAGAGACCCAGTACTTC. This rearrangement joins TRBV5-4 to TRBJ2-5; possibly TRBD2 for D (6 bases). V gave up 0 bases and J gave up 3 bases, with 12 bases separating them. The CDR3 has 15 residues. Germline CDR1 reads SGHNT; CDR2 reads YYREEE (reference sequence).

J is TRBJ1-2 and V is TRBV5-1; TRBD1 matches 7 bases. CDR1 is SGHRS, CDR2 YFSETQ, per germline. The CDR3 spans 13 residues. J lost 0 bases, V lost 4 bases, and 0 bases had no gene match. CDR3 nucleotide sequence: TGCGCCAGCAGCACAGGGGCTAACTATGGCTACACCTTC. Translated, it gives CASSTGANYGYTF.

This chain links TRBV6-5 with TRBJ1-2, with D unclear. CDR3 length equals 13 residues. Trimming removed 8 bases at V and 0 bases at J, with 10 bases between. Per the germline V gene, CDR1 is MNHEY and CDR2 is SVGAGI. CDR3 sequence: CASGESSNYGYTF. The DNA of the CDR3 is TGTGCCAGCGGGGAATCTTCTAACTATGGCTACACCTTC.

The gene calls are TRBV19 and TRBJ2-7; D call uncertain. Germline V gives CDR1 LNHDA, CDR2 SQIVND (reference sequence). Trimming cost V 4 bases and J 3 bases, with 13 bases left between them. The CDR3 runs to 14 residues. DNA of the CDR3: TGTGCCAGTAGTAGCCCAGGACCATTCTACGAGCAGTACTTC. Translation: CASSSPGPFYEQYF.

This sequence joins TRBV5-4 and TRBJ1-1; maybe TRBD1 (6 bases). Germline V gene sequence: CDR1 SGHNT, CDR2 YYREEE (reference sequence). Trimming took 2 bases from V and 3 from J, leaving 11 bases between them. This CDR3 has 14 amino acids. For the CDR3, the DNA is TGTGCCAGCAGCTTTGGGGGCGCAGACACTGAAGCTTTCTTT. Translation: CASSFGGADTEAFF.

V usage is TRBV6-5 and J usage is TRBJ1-1, with unresolved D. Germline CDR1 MNHEY, CDR2 SVGAGI. V was clipped by 10 bases and J by 0 bases, with 6 bases between them. CDR3 size: 11 residues. In nucleotides, the CDR3 is TGTGCCACCGAATTGAACACTGAAGCTTTCTTT. This encodes CATELNTEAFF.

The CDR3 DNA is TGTGCCAGCAGCCAAGATCGGGCACTAGCGGGAGCCAACGATCATGAGCAGTTCTTC. Protein sequence: CASSQDRALAGANDHEQFF. V gene TRBV4-2 combines with J gene TRBJ2-1; 11 nucleotides match TRBD2. The germline V gene has CDR1 LGHNA and CDR2 YNFKEQ. J lost 8 bases, V lost 0 bases, and 15 bases had no gene match. The CDR3 extends over 19 amino acids.

The DNA of the CDR3 is TGCGCCAGCAGCTTGGATTTGGGTTCTGGAAACACCATATATTTT. Amino acid sequence: CASSLDLGSGNTIYF. The chain combines TRBV5-1 with TRBJ1-3, with D uncertain. V gave up 0 bases and J gave up 1 base, with 8 bases separating them. Germline assignment: CDR1 SGHRS and CDR2 YFSETQ. This CDR3 has 15 amino acids. Full variable domain (outside the CDR3, taken from reference TRBV5-1 and TRBJ1-3): KAGVTQTPRYLIKTRGQQVTLSCSPISGHRSVSWYQQTPGQGLQFLFEYFSETQRNKGNFPGRFSGRQFSNSRSEMNVSTLELGDSALYLCASSLDLGSGNTIYFGEGSWLTVV.

This chain links TRBV19 with TRBJ2-4; D possibly corresponds to TRBD1 (6 bases). V was cut by 4 bases and J by 1 base, with 20 bases left in between. Germline CDR1 LNHDA, CDR2 SQIVND (reference sequence). This CDR3 region has 18 residues. The CDR3 loop reads CASSTNPGAKSAKNIQYF. CDR3 nucleotide sequence: TGTGCCAGTAGTACTAACCCAGGGGCGAAGTCTGCCAAAAACATTCAGTACTTC.

The genes are TRBV19 and TRBJ1-1, with a weak D call TRBD1 (5 bases). Trimming shortened V by 6 bases and J by 2 bases, and 7 bases separated the two germline ends. Germline V gene sequence: CDR1 LNHDA, CDR2 SQIVND (reference sequence). This CDR3 is 12 amino acids long. CDR3 nucleotide sequence: TGTGCCAGTAGGAGGGGAAACACTGAAGCTTTCTTT. It translates to CASRRGNTEAFF.